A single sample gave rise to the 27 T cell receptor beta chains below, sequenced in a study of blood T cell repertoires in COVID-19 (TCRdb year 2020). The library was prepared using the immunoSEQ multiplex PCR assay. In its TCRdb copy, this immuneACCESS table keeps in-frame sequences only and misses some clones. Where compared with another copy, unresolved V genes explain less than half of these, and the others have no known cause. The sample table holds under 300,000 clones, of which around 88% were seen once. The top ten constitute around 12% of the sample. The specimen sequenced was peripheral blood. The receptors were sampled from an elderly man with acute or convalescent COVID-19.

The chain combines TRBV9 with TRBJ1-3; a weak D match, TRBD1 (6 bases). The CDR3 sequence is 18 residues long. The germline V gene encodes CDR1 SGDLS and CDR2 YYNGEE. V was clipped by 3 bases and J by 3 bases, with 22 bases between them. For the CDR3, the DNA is TGTGCCAGCAGCGAGACCCCCTCCGGGGGGGCTTTTGGAAACACCATATATTTT. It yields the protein CASSETPSGGAFGNTIYF.

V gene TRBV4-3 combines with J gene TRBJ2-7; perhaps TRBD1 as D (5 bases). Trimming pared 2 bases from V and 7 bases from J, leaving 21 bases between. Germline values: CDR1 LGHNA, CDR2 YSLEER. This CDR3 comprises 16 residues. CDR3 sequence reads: CASSQNRLGQTREQYF. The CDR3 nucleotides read TGCGCCAGCAGCCAAAACCGACTGGGGCAGACAAGGGAGCAGTACTTC.

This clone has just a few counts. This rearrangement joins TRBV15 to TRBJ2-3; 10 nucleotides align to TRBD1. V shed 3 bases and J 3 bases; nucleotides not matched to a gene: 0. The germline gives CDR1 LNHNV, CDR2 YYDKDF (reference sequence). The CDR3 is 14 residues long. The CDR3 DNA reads TGTGCCACCAGCAGGGGACAGGGGACAGATACGCAGTATTTT. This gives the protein CATSRGQGTDTQYF.

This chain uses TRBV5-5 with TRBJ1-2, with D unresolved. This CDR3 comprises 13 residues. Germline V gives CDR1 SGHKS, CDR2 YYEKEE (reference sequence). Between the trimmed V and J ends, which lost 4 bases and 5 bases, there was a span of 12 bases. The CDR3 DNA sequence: TGTGCCAGCAGCCCCGGAGGCCGGTATGGCTACACCTTC. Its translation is CASSPGGRYGYTF.

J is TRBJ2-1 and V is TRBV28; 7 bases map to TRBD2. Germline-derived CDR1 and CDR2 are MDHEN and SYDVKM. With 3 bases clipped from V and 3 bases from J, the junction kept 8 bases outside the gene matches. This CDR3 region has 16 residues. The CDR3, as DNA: TGTGCCAGCAGTTTGAGGGCGGGAGTCGGCTACAATGAGCAGTTCTTC. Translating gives CASSLRAGVGYNEQFF. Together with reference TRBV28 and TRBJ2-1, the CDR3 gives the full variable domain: DVKVTQSSRYLVKRTGEKVFLECVQDMDHENMFWYRQDPGLGLRLIYFSYDVKMKEKGDIPEGYSVSREKKERFSLILESASTNQTSMYLCASSLRAGVGYNEQFFGPGTRLTVL.

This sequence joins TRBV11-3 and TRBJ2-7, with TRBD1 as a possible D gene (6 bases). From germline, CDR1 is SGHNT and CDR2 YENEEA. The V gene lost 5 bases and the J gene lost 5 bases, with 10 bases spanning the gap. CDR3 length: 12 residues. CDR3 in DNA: TGTGCCAGCAGCCGACGACAGGACGAGCAGTACTTC. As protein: CASSRRQDEQYF.

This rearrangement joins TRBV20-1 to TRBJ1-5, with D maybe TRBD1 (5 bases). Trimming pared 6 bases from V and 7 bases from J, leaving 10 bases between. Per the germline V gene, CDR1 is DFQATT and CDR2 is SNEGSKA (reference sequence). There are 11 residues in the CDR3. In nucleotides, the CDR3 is TGCAGTGCGCAGGGTTTCCAGCCCCAGCATTTT. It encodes CSAQGFQPQHF.

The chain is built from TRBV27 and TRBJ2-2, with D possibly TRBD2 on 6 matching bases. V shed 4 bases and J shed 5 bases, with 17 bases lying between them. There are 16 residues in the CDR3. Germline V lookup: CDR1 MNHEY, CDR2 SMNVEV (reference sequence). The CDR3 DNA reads TGTGCCAGCAGTTACTCTTGGGCTAGCGAAACCGGGGAGCTGTTTTTT. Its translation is CASSYSWASETGELFF.

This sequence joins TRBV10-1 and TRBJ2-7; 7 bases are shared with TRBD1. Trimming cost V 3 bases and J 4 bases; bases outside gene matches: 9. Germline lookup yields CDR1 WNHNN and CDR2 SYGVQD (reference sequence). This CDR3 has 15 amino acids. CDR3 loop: CASSEKGQRPYEQYF. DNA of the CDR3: TGCGCCAGCAGTGAAAAGGGACAGCGACCTTACGAGCAGTACTTC.

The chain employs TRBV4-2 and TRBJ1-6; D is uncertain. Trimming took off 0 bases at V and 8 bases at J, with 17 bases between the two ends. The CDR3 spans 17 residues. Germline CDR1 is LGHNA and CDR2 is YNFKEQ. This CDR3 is CASSQDFYGRSDSPLHF. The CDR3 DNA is TGTGCCAGCAGCCAAGATTTTTACGGGAGATCAGATTCACCCCTCCACTTT.

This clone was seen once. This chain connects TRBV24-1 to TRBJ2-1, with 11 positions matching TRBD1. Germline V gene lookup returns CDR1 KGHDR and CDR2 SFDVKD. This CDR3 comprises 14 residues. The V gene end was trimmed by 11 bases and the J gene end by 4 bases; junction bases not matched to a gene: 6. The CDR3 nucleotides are TGTGCCATCGCTGGACAGGGGGCTTACAATGAGCAGTTCTTC. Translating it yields CAIAGQGAYNEQFF.

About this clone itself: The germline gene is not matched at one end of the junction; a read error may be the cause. The CDR3 sequence is CASSYGPRIHF. In DNA form, the CDR3 reads TGTGCCAGCAGTTACGGGCCCAGAATCCACTTC. The chain uses TRBV6-5 and TRBJ2-4; no definite D call. The germline V gene encodes CDR1 MNHEY and CDR2 SVGAGI. The CDR3 contains 11 residues.

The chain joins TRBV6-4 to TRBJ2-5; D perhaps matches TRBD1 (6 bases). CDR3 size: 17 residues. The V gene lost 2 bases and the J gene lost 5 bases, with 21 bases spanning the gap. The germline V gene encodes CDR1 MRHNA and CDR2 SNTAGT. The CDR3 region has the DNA TGTGCCAGCAGTGACCCAACGGACAGCCACCATAGGGAGACCCAGTACTTC. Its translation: CASSDPTDSHHRETQYF.

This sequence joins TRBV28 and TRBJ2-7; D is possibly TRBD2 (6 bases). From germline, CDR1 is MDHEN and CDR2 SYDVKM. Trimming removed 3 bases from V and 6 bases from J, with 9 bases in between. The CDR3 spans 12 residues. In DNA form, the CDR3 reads TGTGCCAGCAGTTTTCTGGGGGGCGAGCAGTACTTC. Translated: CASSFLGGEQYF.

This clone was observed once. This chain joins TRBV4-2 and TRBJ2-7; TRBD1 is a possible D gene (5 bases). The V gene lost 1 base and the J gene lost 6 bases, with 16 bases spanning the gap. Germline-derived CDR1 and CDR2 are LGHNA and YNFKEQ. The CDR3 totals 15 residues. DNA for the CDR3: TGTGCCAGCAGCCAAGGAGGAAGGACGACAGCCGAGCAGTACTTC. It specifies CASSQGGRTTAEQYF.

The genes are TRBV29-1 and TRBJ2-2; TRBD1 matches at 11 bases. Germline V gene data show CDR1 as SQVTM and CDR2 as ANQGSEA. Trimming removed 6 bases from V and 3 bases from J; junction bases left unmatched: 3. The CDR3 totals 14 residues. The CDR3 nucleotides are TGCAGCGTAGGACAGGGGGCCGACACCGGGGAGCTGTTTTTT. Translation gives CSVGQGADTGELFF.

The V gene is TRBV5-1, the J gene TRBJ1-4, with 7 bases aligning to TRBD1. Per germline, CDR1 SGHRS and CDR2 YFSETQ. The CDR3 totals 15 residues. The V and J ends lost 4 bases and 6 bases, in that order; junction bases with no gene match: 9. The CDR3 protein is CASSPLDRVYEKLFF. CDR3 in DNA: TGCGCCAGCAGCCCACTCGACAGGGTGTATGAAAAACTGTTTTTT.

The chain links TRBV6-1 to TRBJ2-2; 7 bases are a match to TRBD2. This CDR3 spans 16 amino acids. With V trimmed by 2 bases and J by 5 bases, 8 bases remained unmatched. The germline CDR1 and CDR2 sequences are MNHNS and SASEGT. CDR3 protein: CASSERGRVPTGELFF. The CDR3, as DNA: TGTGCCAGCAGTGAACGAGGGAGGGTTCCGACCGGGGAGCTGTTTTTT.

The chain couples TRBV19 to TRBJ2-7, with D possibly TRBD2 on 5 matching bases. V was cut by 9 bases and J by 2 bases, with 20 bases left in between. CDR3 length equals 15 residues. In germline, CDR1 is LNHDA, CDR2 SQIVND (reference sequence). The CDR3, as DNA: TGTGCCAGCCGAACACCGGGCGAGGGCGCCTACGAGCAGTACTTC. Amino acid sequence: CASRTPGEGAYEQYF.

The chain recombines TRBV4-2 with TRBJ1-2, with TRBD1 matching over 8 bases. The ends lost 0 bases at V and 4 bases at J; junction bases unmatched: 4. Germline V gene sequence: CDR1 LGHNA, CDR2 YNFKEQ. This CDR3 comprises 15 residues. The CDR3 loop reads CASSQDWTGSYGYTF. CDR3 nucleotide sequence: TGTGCCAGCAGCCAAGATTGGACAGGGAGCTATGGCTACACCTTC.

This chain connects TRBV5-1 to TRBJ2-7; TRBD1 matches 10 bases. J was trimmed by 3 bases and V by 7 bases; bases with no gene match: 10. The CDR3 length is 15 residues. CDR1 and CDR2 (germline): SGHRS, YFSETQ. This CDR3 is CASRMTGGADYEQYF. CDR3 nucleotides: TGCGCCAGCCGCATGACAGGGGGCGCGGACTACGAGCAGTACTTC.

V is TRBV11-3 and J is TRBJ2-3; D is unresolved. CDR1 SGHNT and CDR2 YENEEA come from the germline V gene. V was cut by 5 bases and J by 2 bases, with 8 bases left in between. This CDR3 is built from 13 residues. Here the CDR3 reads CASSASDTDTQYF. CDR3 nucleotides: TGTGCCAGCAGCGCCAGTGACACAGATACGCAGTATTTT.

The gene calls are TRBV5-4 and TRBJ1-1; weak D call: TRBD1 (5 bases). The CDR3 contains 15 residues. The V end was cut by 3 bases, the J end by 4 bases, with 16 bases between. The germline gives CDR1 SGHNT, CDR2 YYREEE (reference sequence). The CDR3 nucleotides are TGTGCCAGCAGCTGGGGGGGGAGGGGAGGCACTGAAGCTTTCTTT. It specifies CASSWGGRGGTEAFF. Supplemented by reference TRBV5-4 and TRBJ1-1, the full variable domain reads ETGVTQSPTHLIKTRGQQVTLRCSSQSGHNTVSWYQQALGQGPQFIFQYYREEENGRGNFPPRFSGLQFPNYSSELNVNALELDDSALYLCASSWGGRGGTEAFFGQGTRLTVV.

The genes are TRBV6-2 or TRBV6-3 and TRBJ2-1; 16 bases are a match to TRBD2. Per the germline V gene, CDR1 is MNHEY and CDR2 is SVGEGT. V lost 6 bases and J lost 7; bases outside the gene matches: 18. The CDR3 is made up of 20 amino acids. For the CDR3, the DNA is TGTGCCAGCAGCCGACGGCCCGGGACTAGCGGGGGGGGCCCACAGAATGAGCAGTTCTTC. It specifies CASSRRPGTSGGGPQNEQFF.

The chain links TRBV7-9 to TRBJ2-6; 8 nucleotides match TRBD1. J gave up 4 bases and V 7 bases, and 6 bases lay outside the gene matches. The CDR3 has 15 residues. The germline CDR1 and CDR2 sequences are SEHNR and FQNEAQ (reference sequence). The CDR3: CASNTRGPGANVLTF. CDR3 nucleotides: TGTGCCAGCAACACCAGGGGGCCCGGGGCCAACGTCCTGACTTTC.

The CDR3 region has the DNA TGTGCCAGCAGTGAGTGGGAGTCCTACTACGAGCAGTACTTC. Translation gives CASSEWESYYEQYF. The V call is TRBV2, the J call TRBJ2-7; D possibly corresponds to TRBD2 (5 bases). Germline CDR1 reads SNHLY; CDR2 reads FYNNEI. V gave up 3 bases and J gave up 3 bases, with 12 bases separating them. This CDR3 has 14 amino acids.

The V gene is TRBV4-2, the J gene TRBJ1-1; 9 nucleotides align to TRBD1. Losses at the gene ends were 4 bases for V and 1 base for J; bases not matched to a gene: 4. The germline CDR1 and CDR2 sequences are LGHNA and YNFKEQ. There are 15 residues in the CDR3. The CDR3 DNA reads TGTGCCAGCAGCCCCATACAGGGGGCGAACACTGAAGCTTTCTTT. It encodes CASSPIQGANTEAFF.